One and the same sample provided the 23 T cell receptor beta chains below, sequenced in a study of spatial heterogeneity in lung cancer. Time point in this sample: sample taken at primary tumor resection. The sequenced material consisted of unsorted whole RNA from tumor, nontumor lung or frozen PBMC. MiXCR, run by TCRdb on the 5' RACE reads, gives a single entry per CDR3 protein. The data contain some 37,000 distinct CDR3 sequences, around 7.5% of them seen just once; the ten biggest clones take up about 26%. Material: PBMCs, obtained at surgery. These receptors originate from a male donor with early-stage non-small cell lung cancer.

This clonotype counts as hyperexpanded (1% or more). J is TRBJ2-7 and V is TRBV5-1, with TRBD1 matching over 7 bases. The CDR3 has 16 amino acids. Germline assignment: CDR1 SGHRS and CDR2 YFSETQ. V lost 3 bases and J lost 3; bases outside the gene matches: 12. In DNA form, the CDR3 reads TGCGCCAGCAGCTCGAATCCCGGGACAGAAAGCTACGAGCAGTACTTC. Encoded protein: CASSSNPGTESYEQYF.

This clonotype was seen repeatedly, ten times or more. The CDR3 spells CASSLEVHNEQFF. CDR3 sequence (DNA): TGTGCCAGCAGCTTAGAAGTTCACAATGAGCAGTTCTTC. J is TRBJ2-1 and V is TRBV7-9; unclear D gene. The V end lost 1 base, the J end lost 5 bases, and 6 bases lay between the germline ends. The CDR3 has 13 amino acids. The germline V gene has CDR1 SEHNR and CDR2 FQNEAQ (reference sequence).

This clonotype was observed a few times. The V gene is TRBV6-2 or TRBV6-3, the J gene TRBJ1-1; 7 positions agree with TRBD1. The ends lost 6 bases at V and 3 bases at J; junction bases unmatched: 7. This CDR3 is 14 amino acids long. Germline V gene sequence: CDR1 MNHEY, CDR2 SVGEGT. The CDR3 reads CASSRGQAYTEAFF. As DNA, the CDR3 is TGTGCCAGCAGCCGCGGACAGGCTTACACTGAAGCTTTCTTT.

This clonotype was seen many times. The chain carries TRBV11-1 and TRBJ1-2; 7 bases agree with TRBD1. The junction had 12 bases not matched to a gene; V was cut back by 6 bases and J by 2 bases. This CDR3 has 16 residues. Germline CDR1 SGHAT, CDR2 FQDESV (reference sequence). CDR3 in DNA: TGTGCCAGCAGGCCGAAGGAGACAGGGACGAACTATGGCTACACCTTC. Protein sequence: CASRPKETGTNYGYTF.

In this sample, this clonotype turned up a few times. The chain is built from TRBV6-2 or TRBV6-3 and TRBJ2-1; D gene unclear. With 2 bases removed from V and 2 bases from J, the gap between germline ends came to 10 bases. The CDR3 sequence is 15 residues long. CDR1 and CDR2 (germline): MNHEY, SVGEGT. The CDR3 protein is CASSYAALAYNEQFF. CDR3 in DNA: TGTGCCAGCAGTTACGCAGCCCTCGCCTACAATGAGCAGTTCTTC.

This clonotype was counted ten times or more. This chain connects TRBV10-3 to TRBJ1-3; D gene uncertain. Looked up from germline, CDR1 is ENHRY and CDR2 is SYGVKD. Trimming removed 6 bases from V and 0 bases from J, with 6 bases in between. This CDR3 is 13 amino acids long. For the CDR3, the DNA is TGTGCCATCAGGGAAAGCTCTGGAAACACCATATATTTT. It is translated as CAIRESSGNTIYF.

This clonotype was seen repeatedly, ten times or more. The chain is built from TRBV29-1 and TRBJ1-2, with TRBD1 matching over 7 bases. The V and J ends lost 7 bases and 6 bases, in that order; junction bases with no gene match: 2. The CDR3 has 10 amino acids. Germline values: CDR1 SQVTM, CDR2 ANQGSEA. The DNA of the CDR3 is TGCAGCGGGGACAGAGATGGCTACACCTTC. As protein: CSGDRDGYTF.

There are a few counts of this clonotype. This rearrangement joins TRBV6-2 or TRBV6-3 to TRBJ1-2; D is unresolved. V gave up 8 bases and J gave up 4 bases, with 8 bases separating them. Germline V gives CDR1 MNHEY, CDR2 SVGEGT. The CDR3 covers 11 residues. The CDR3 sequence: CASRVSYGYTF. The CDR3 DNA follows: TGTGCCAGCCGAGTCAGCTATGGCTACACCTTC.

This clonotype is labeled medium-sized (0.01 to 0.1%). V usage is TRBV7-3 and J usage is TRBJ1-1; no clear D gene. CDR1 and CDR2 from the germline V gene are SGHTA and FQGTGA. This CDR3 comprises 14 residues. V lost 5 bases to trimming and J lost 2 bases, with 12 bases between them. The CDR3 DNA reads TGTGCCAGCAGCCCAACGGGCACTAACACTGAAGCTTTCTTT. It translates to CASSPTGTNTEAFF.

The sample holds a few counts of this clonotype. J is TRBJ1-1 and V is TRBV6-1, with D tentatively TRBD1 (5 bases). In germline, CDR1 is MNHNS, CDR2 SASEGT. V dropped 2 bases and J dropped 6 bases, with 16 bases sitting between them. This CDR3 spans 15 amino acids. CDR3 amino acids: CASSEPQQELPEAFF. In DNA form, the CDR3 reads TGTGCCAGCAGTGAACCCCAACAGGAGCTCCCTGAAGCTTTCTTT.

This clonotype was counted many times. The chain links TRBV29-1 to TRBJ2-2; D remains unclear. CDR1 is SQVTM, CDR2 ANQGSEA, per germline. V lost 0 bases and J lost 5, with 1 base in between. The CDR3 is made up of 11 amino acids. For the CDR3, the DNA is TGCAGCGTTGAAGAGACCGGGGAGCTGTTTTTT. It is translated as CSVEETGELFF.

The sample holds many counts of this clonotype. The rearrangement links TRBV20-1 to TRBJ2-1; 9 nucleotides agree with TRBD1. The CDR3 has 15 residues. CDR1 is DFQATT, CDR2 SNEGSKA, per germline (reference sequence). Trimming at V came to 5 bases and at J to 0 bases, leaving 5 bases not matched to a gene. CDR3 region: CSALGGQGSYNEQFF. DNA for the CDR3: TGCAGTGCTCTGGGGGGACAGGGCTCCTACAATGAGCAGTTCTTC.

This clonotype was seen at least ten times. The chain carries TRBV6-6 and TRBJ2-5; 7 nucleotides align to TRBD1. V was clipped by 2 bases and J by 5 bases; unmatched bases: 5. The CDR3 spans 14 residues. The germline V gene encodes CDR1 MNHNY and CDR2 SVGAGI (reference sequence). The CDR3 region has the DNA TGTGCCAGCAGTTACGAAGGGGGCGCGGAGACCCAGTACTTC. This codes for CASSYEGGAETQYF.

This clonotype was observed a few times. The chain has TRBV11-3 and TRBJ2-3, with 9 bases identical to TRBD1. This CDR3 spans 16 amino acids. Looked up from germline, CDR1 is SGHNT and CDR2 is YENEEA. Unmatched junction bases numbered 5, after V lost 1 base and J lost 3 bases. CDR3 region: CASSLAGTGRTDTQYF. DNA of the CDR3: TGTGCCAGCAGCTTAGCGGGGACAGGGAGAACAGATACGCAGTATTTT.

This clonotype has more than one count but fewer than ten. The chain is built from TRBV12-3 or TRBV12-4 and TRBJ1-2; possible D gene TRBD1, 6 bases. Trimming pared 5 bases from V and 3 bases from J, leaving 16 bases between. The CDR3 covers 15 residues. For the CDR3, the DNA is TGTGCCAGCAGTAAGAGACAGGCCTTTGACTATGGCTACACCTTC. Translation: CASSKRQAFDYGYTF.

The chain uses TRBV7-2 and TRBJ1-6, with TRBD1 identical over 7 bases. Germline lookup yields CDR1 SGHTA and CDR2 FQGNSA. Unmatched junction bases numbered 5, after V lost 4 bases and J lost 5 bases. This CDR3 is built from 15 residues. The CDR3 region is CASSSLGTDNSPLHF. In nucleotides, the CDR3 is TGTGCCAGCAGCTCGCTGGGGACAGATAATTCACCCCTCCACTTT. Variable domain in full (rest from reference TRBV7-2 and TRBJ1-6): GAGVSQSPSNKVTEKGKDVELRCDPISGHTALYWYRQSLGQGLEFLIYFQGNSAPDKSGLPSDRFSAERTGGSVSTLTIQRTQQEDSAVYLCASSSLGTDNSPLHFGNGTRLTVT.

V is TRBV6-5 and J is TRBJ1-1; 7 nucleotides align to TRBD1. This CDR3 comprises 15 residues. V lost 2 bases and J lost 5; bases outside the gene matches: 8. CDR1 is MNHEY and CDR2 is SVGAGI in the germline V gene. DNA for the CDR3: TGTGCCAGCAGTTACGCTACAGGGGCGGGGACTGAAGCTTTCTTT. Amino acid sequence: CASSYATGAGTEAFF.

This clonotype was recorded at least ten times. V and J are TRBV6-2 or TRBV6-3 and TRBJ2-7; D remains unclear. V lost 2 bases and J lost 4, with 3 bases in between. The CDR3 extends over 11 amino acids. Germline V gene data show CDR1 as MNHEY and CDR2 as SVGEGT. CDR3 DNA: TGTGCCAGCAGTTACCAGTACGAGCAGTACTTC. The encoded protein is CASSYQYEQYF.

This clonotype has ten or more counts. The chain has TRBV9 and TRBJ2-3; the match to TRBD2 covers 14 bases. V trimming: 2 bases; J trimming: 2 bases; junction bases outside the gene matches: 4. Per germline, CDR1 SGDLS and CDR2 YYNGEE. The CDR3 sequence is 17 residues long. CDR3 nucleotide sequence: TGTGCCAGCAGCGTGGGGACTAGCGGGAGATACACAGATACGCAGTATTTT. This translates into CASSVGTSGRYTDTQYF. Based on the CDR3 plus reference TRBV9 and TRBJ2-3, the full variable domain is DSGVTQTPKHLITATGQRVTLRCSPRSGDLSVYWYQQSLDQGLQFLIQYYNGEERAKGNILERFSAQQFPDLHSELNLSSLELGDSALYFCASSVGTSGRYTDTQYFGPGTRLTVL.

CDR3 sequence reads: CATSDIQGHTDTQYF. The CDR3 DNA is TGTGCCACCAGTGATATCCAGGGGCACACAGATACGCAGTATTTT. The chain uses TRBV24-1 and TRBJ2-3, with a weak D call TRBD1 (6 bases). Germline CDR1 and CDR2: KGHDR and SFDVKD. V was pared by 3 bases and J by 2 bases, with 11 bases between. The CDR3 spans 15 residues.

The DNA of the CDR3 is TGTGCCAGCAGCCCACCCCTTTGGGCCTTACGGGCGGACACCTACAATGAGCAGTTCTTC. It encodes CASSPPLWALRADTYNEQFF. This chain uses TRBV6-5 with TRBJ2-1; D is perhaps TRBD1 (5 bases). Trimming removed 6 bases from V and 2 bases from J, with 29 bases in between. The V gene's germline CDR1 is MNHEY and CDR2 SVGAGI. CDR3 size: 20 residues.

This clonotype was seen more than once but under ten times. In nucleotides, the CDR3 is TGTGCCAGCGCGGCTGGTGGTAGAGCGCAGTATTTT. Residues: CASAAGGRAQYF. V gene TRBV7-3 combines with J gene TRBJ2-3, with D unclear. The V and J ends lost 8 bases and 10 bases respectively, with 16 bases between them. This CDR3 is built from 12 residues. CDR1 SGHTA and CDR2 FQGTGA come from the germline V gene.

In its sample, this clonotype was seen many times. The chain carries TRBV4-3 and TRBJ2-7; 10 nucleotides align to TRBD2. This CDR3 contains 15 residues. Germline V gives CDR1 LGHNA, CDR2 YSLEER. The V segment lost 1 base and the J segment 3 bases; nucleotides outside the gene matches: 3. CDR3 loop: CASSQGTSGFYEQYF. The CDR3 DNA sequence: TGCGCCAGCAGCCAAGGGACTAGCGGATTCTACGAGCAGTACTTC.